The entry that follows covers one T cell receptor (beta chain) sequence. Its matching antigen is unknown. There were no recent acute infections or vaccinations among the donors, who were healthy HIV-negative adults. Sequencing used immunoSEQ multiplex PCR; TCRdb keeps in-frame clones, though not all of them. The sample has 300,000 to 400,000 clones, over 75% seen once. This sample is part of a study of shared clonotypes between healthy human individuals. The study, taken as a whole, reports: The sole specimen, blood, was sampled, and tissue repertoires likely differ.

Per the germline V gene, CDR1 is PRHDT and CDR2 is FYEKMQ (reference sequence). V lost 9 bases, J lost 5 bases, and 14 bases lay in between. This CDR3 region has 13 residues. The clonotype originates from a young man in good health. The sequenced sample was memory CD8+ T cells sorted from blood. Regarding subset: CD45RO+ cells pooled with CCR7-negative TemRA cells. The genes are TRBV13 and TRBJ1-3; D unresolved. This chain's CDR3 is CASEGRPRNTIYF. DNA of the CDR3: TGTGCCAGTGAGGGCCGGCCAAGAAACACCATATATTTT.